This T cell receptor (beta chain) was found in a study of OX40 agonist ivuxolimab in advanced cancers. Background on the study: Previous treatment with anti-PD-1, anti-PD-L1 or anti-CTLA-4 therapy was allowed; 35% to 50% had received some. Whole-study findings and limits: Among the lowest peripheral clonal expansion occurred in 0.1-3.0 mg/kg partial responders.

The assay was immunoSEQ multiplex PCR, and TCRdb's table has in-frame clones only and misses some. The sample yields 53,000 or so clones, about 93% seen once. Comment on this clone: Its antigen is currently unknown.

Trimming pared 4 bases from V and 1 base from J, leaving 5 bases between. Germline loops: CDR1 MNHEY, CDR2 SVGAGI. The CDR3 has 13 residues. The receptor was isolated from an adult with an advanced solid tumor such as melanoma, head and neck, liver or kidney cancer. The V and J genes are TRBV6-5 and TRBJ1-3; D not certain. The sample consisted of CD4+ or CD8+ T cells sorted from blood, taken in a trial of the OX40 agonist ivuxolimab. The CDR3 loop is CASSLGSGNTIYF. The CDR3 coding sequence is TGTGCCAGCAGTTTGGGATCTGGAAACACCATATATTTT.